One sample yielded the 18 T cell receptor beta chains listed below, sequenced in a study of blood T cell repertoires in COVID-19 (dated by TCRdb to about 2020). To prepare the library, the immunoSEQ multiplex PCR assay was applied. TCRdb took this table from immuneACCESS and kept in-frame rearrangements with V and J called. Such tables lack part of the clones; where checked against another copy, unresolved V genes explain under half of the gap, and the rest is unexplained. The sample table lists about 300,000 clones, roughly 91% of them with a count of one. Of the sample, less than 3% falls within the top ten clones. Input material: PBMCs or T cells enriched from blood (not recorded which). These receptors came from a woman aged 50 to 60 who had been exposed to COVID-19.

The chain joins TRBV13 to TRBJ2-7, with D possibly TRBD2 on 5 matching bases. The CDR3 is 13 residues long. Germline V lookup: CDR1 PRHDT, CDR2 FYEKMQ (reference sequence). The ends were cut back, 0 bases at V and 4 bases at J, with 7 bases in the middle. The CDR3 protein is CASSLGPGYEQYF. CDR3 sequence (DNA): TGTGCCAGCAGCTTAGGTCCGGGGTACGAGCAGTACTTC.

The V call is TRBV24-1, the J call TRBJ1-2; 11 nucleotides agree with TRBD1. The germline V gene encodes CDR1 KGHDR and CDR2 SFDVKD. The CDR3 totals 17 residues. V gave up 3 bases and J gave up 5 bases; unmatched junction bases: 10. CDR3: CATSDTSRTGGFYGYTF. The CDR3 DNA is TGTGCCACCAGTGATACCTCTAGGACAGGGGGCTTTTATGGCTACACCTTC.

The rearrangement links TRBV28 to TRBJ1-2; the match to TRBD1 covers 7 bases. Germline V gives CDR1 MDHEN, CDR2 SYDVKM. V lost 3 bases, J lost 7 bases, and 8 bases stayed unmatched. CDR3 length: 14 amino acids. CDR3 coding DNA: TGTGCCAGCAGTTTTCTGACAGGGACGGCTGGCTACACCTTC. This sequence encodes CASSFLTGTAGYTF.

The chain recombines TRBV5-4 with TRBJ1-1; D gene unclear. CDR1 and CDR2 from the germline V gene are SGHNT and YYREEE (reference sequence). Trimming cost V 0 bases and J 1 base, with 10 bases left between them. This CDR3 has 15 amino acids. CDR3 region: CASSLGRKTNTEAFF. CDR3 DNA: TGTGCCAGCAGCTTGGGGCGGAAGACGAACACTGAAGCTTTCTTT.

The V call is TRBV5-5, the J call TRBJ1-6, with D possibly being TRBD1 (5 bases). CDR1 and CDR2 from the germline V gene are SGHKS and YYEKEE (reference sequence). The length of the CDR3 is 14 residues. V was shortened by 2 bases and J by 10 bases, with 13 bases between the two germline ends. DNA for the CDR3: TGTGCCAGCAGCTTTGGGCAGGGAGGCTCACCCCTCCACTTT. Its protein product is CASSFGQGGSPLHF.

CDR3 in amino acids: CASRSGTSGDQETQYF. CDR3 nucleotide sequence: TGTGCCAGCAGGTCCGGGACTAGCGGGGACCAAGAGACCCAGTACTTC. The chain couples TRBV6-4 to TRBJ2-5, with 13 nucleotides matching TRBD2. Germline V lookup: CDR1 MRHNA, CDR2 SNTAGT. CDR3 length equals 16 residues. Losses at the gene ends were 6 bases for V and 0 bases for J; bases not matched to a gene: 4.

The chain links TRBV7-2 to TRBJ2-1; TRBD2 is a possible D gene (5 bases). Germline V gene sequence: CDR1 SGHTA, CDR2 FQGNSA. The germline V and J ends were trimmed by 6 bases and 0 bases, with 15 bases remaining between them. There are 16 residues in the CDR3. Here the CDR3 reads CASSPRRRSSYNEQFF. DNA for the CDR3: TGTGCCAGCAGTCCCCGTAGGAGGAGCTCCTACAATGAGCAGTTCTTC.

This chain joins TRBV28 and TRBJ2-3, with TRBD1 as a possible D gene (5 bases). Per the germline V gene, CDR1 is MDHEN and CDR2 is SYDVKM. Deletions cut 1 base from V and 1 base from J, with 6 bases between. This CDR3 contains 14 residues. The CDR3 region has the DNA TGTGCCAGCAGTTTATCCAGGGGCACAGATACGCAGTATTTT. Its protein product is CASSLSRGTDTQYF.

This CDR3 reads CASSDRGLGTGELFF. DNA of the CDR3: TGTGCCAGCAGTGACAGGGGTCTCGGTACCGGGGAGCTGTTTTTT. This chain connects TRBV28 to TRBJ2-2; 8 bases are a match to TRBD1. This CDR3 contains 15 residues. CDR1 is MDHEN, CDR2 SYDVKM, per germline. The V and J ends lost 5 bases and 5 bases, in that order; junction bases with no gene match: 7.

This rearrangement joins TRBV28 to TRBJ2-2; D perhaps matches TRBD1 (6 bases). The ends were cut back, 2 bases at V and 4 bases at J, with 11 bases in the middle. CDR1 and CDR2 from the germline V gene are MDHEN and SYDVKM. The CDR3 length is 15 residues. The CDR3 DNA reads as TGTGCCAGCAGTTTAGCCGGACAGCGCACCGGGGAGCTGTTTTTT. Amino acids: CASSLAGQRTGELFF.

The chain couples TRBV27 to TRBJ1-1; possible D gene TRBD1, 6 bases. The germline V gene has CDR1 MNHEY and CDR2 SMNVEV (reference sequence). The CDR3 extends over 14 amino acids. V lost 6 bases, J lost 1 base, and 12 bases lay in between. CDR3 sequence (DNA): TGTGCCAGCAGGGCGGGGGCATGGAACACTGAAGCTTTCTTT. Its translation is CASRAGAWNTEAFF.

The chain carries TRBV28 and TRBJ1-2; 8 bases are shared with TRBD1. Germline CDR1 is MDHEN and CDR2 is SYDVKM. The CDR3 is made up of 14 amino acids. Trimming at V came to 5 bases and at J to 3 bases, leaving 5 bases not matched to a gene. CDR3 region: CASSPGQGYYGYTF. CDR3 DNA sequence: TGTGCCAGCAGTCCCGGACAGGGCTACTATGGCTACACCTTC.

This chain links TRBV7-9 with TRBJ2-3, with 9 bases identical to TRBD2. V lost 1 base and J lost 4; bases outside the gene matches: 15. Germline V CDR1 and CDR2: SEHNR, FQNEAQ (reference sequence). The CDR3 spans 19 residues. CDR3 residues: CASSLVPAGGPWSADTQYF. The CDR3 bases are TGTGCCAGCAGCTTAGTACCAGCGGGGGGCCCATGGAGCGCAGATACGCAGTATTTT.

This rearrangement joins TRBV28 to TRBJ1-2; 7 nucleotides line up with TRBD1. Germline-derived CDR1 and CDR2 are MDHEN and SYDVKM. The CDR3 runs to 13 residues. Trimming at V came to 5 bases and at J to 2 bases, leaving 2 bases not matched to a gene. The CDR3 is CASSRDRNYGYTF. The CDR3, as DNA: TGTGCCAGCAGTCGGGACAGAAACTATGGCTACACCTTC.

The chain joins TRBV19 to TRBJ1-4, with 8 bases lining up with TRBD1. Per the germline V gene, CDR1 is LNHDA and CDR2 is SQIVND (reference sequence). This CDR3 has 16 amino acids. The V and J ends lost 5 bases and 5 bases, in that order; junction bases with no gene match: 10. CDR3 DNA sequence: TGTGCCAGTAGTGTCGACAGGGGCTTAAGGAATGAAAAACTGTTTTTT. Translated, it gives CASSVDRGLRNEKLFF.

The rearrangement uses TRBV28 and TRBJ1-1; TRBD1 is a possible D gene (6 bases). There are 15 residues in the CDR3. Germline V lookup: CDR1 MDHEN, CDR2 SYDVKM. Trimming shortened V by 5 bases and J by 1 base, and 14 bases separated the two germline ends. CDR3 DNA sequence: TGTGCCAGCAGTAGTGGGGGACACGGGAACACTGAAGCTTTCTTT. Encoded protein: CASSSGGHGNTEAFF.

The J gene is TRBJ2-5, the V gene TRBV29-1; 7 nucleotides align to TRBD1. V was pared by 7 bases and J by 2 bases, with 4 bases of the junction left unmatched. The CDR3 consists of 12 residues. Germline V gene sequence: CDR1 SQVTM, CDR2 ANQGSEA. The CDR3 reads CSGRTGQETQYF. Here the CDR3 DNA reads TGCAGCGGGAGGACAGGTCAAGAGACCCAGTACTTC.

The V gene is TRBV6-4, the J gene TRBJ2-7; a possible D gene is TRBD1 (6 bases). V was trimmed by 3 bases and J by 2 bases, leaving 14 bases between them. The CDR3 length is 15 residues. CDR1 and CDR2 (germline): MRHNA, SNTAGT. The CDR3 DNA follows: TGTGCCAGCAGTGAAGAAGGGACATCTACCTACGAGCAGTACTTC. It codes for CASSEEGTSTYEQYF.